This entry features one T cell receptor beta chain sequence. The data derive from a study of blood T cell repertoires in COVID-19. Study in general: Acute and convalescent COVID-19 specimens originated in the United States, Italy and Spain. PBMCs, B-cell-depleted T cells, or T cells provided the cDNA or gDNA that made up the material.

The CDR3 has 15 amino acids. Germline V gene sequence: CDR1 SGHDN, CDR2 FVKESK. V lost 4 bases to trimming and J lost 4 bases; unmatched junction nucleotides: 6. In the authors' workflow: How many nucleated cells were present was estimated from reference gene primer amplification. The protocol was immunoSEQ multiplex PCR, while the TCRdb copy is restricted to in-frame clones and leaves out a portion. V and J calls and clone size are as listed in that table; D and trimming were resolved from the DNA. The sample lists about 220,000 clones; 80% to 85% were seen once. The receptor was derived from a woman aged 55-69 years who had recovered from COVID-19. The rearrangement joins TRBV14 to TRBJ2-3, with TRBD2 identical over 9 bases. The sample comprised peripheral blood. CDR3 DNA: TGTGCCAGCAGCCGAGCGGGGGGCCGCGCAGATACGCAGTATTTT. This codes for CASSRAGGRADTQYF. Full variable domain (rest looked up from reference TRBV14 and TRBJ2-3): EAGVTQFPSHSVIEKGQTVTLRCDPISGHDNLYWYRRVMGKEIKFLLHFVKESKQDESGMPNNRFLAERTGGTYSTLKVQPAELEDSGVYFCASSRAGGRADTQYFGPGTRLTVL.